The sample holds a few counts of the clone carrying this TCR beta chain. These data come from a study of CD8+CD57+ T cells in acquired aplastic anemia. CD8+CD57+ cell expansion had been shown by flow cytometry in patients chosen for sequencing. According to the study, genomic DNA was the template for TCR beta VDJ and CDR3 profiling. TCRdb processed the reads anew with MiXCR; each CDR3 protein has one entry. There are around 150,000 distinct CDR3 sequences in the sample; 40% to 50% occur only once, and roughly 30% lies in the top ten. V lost 1 base, J lost 0 bases, and 6 bases stayed unmatched. The CDR3 sequence is 17 residues long. Germline V gene lookup returns CDR1 SGHTA and CDR2 FQGTGA.

Specimen: sorted CD4+, CD8+, or CD8+CD57+ T cells (not recorded which) from PBMCs. The chain carries TRBV7-3 and TRBJ2-1, with 7 positions matching TRBD1. The source of this sequence is a human donor with aplastic anemia. The CDR3 region is CASSLNRGPSSYNEQFF. The CDR3 nucleotides read TGTGCCAGCAGCTTAAACAGGGGCCCTAGCTCCTACAATGAGCAGTTCTTC.